This TCR beta chain is drawn from a study of CXCR3-negative and CXCR3-positive naive CD8 T cells. UMI-labeled 5' RACE yielded the TRB cDNA libraries. TCRdb reprocessed the 5' RACE reads and keeps a single row for each CDR3 protein, giving no DNA. Recorded for this sample: tens of thousands of distinct CDR3 sequences. The CDR3 contains 14 residues. The germline CDR1 and CDR2 sequences are WSHSY and SAAADI. Overall study results and limits: Fresh PBMCs went into most assays, and CXCR3 expression partly declined after cryopreservation. TRB CDR3 properties were used to infer TCR strength, and surface CD5 was comparable between naive subsets. Diversity ran similarly high across both naive subsets but far lower in memory CD8+ cells. Naive CXCR3-negative and CXCR3-positive cells had similar TRBV-TRBJ usage; memory differed.

Remarks on this clonotype: Its specificity is not known.

This chain connects TRBV10-2 to TRBJ2-1; TCRdb picks TRBD1, but there is no DNA to check that call. This receptor was obtained from a human donor in good health. Some clones in this sample may be carry-over from other donors' samples. Sequences were obtained from memory CD8+ T cells from blood. CDR3 loop: CASSDRGEYNEQFF.